This T cell receptor (beta chain) was identified in a study of Ad26.COV2.S vaccination and SARS-CoV-2 variants. Turning to the study itself: Recipients of Ad26.COV2.S got it intramuscularly, once or twice 56 days apart.

Germline assignment: CDR1 SGHNT and CDR2 YYREEE (reference sequence). This CDR3 comprises 17 residues. Trimming cost V 0 bases and J 0 bases; bases outside gene matches: 6. A word on this clone: No antigen is known for it.

Treatment given: approximately 18 received Ad26.COV2.S at low or high dose, single or two shots; about five received placebo; per-sample allocation not given. Day 63 after the first vaccine or placebo injection was the time point for sampling. Expressing Wuhan-strain SARS-CoV-2 spike, an Ad26 vector served as the vaccine. Study-wide results and caveats: People given the vaccine had a wider spike-specific TCR breadth than placebo recipients did.

Assay used: immunoSEQ multiplex PCR; TCRdb lists only in-frame clones, some missing. The table lists about 280,000 clones, 70% to 90% of them singletons, with about 3.1% in the top ten. The chain combines TRBV5-4 with TRBJ1-2; 9 bases match TRBD1. Sequencing was performed on peripheral blood, taken in a trial of Ad26.COV2.S vaccine versus placebo. The receptor comes from a person between 18 and 59 years old who received the Ad26.COV2.S COVID-19 vaccine or a placebo. The CDR3 here is CASSLATGGRANYGYTF. Here the CDR3 DNA reads TGTGCCAGCAGCTTGGCTACAGGGGGCAGAGCTAACTATGGCTACACCTTC.